This entry lists 17 T cell receptor beta chains sequenced from one sample in a study of CD8 T cells in ankylosing spondylitis. TCRdb re-derived calls from the 5' RACE reads in MiXCR, one entry per CDR3 protein. The repertoire holds a few hundred thousand distinct CDR3 sequences, with roughly 20% as singletons. Sequencing was done on a sample of blood, either unsorted or a sorted T cell fraction (not recorded which). All receptors come from a male donor with ankylosing spondylitis or in good health (not recorded which).

This clonotype was picked up a small number of times. The chain is built from TRBV30 and TRBJ1-5; D is unresolved. CDR3 length equals 13 residues. Per the germline V gene, CDR1 is GTSNPN and CDR2 is SVGIG (reference sequence). Trimming left V 1 base short and J 7 bases short, with 11 bases between. The CDR3, as DNA: TGTGCCTGGAGTGCATTTGGGGAGCAGCCCCAGCATTTT. Translating gives CAWSAFGEQPQHF.

This chain connects TRBV7-2 to TRBJ2-3; TRBD1 agrees at 8 bases. Germline loops: CDR1 SGHTA, CDR2 FQGNSA. Germline trimming cut 8 bases from V and 0 bases from J; bases unmatched to any gene: 10. The CDR3 sequence is 16 residues long. CDR3 nucleotides: TGTGCCAGCGCCGCCCAGGGGGCGCGTAGCACAGATACGCAGTATTTT. This gives the protein CASAAQGARSTDTQYF.

The gene calls are TRBV12-3 or TRBV12-4 and TRBJ2-3, with no clear D. The CDR3 contains 15 residues. Deletions cut 3 bases from V and 0 bases from J, with 10 bases between. The CDR3 DNA reads TGTGCCAGCAGTTTCGATACGGACAGCACAGATACGCAGTATTTT. This sequence encodes CASSFDTDSTDTQYF.

The chain recombines TRBV29-1 with TRBJ2-1, with 9 bases that match TRBD1. The germline V gene encodes CDR1 SQVTM and CDR2 ANQGSEA. The CDR3 covers 16 residues. V lost 3 bases, J lost 3 bases, and 9 bases stayed unmatched. The CDR3 bases are TGCAGCGTTGAGTCCCCGACAGGGGGAAGCTACAATGAGCAGTTCTTC. Translating it yields CSVESPTGGSYNEQFF.

The chain uses TRBV24-1 and TRBJ1-5, with 9 bases fitting TRBD1. Trimming cost V 3 bases and J 5 bases; bases outside gene matches: 4. Germline CDR1 and CDR2: KGHDR and SFDVKD. The CDR3 loop spans 15 amino acids. The CDR3 reads CATSDHRTGDQPQHF. The CDR3 region has the DNA TGTGCCACCAGTGATCACCGGACAGGGGATCAGCCCCAGCATTTT.

The chain combines TRBV5-1 with TRBJ2-1, with 9 bases aligning to TRBD2. Looked up from germline, CDR1 is SGHRS and CDR2 is YFSETQ. Losses at the gene ends were 0 bases for V and 6 bases for J; bases not matched to a gene: 4. The CDR3 sequence is 15 residues long. The CDR3 here is CASSLGTSEVNEQFF. CDR3 DNA sequence: TGCGCCAGCAGCTTGGGGACTAGCGAGGTCAATGAGCAGTTCTTC.

This sequence joins TRBV7-9 and TRBJ1-1; 10 nucleotides line up with TRBD1. V lost 2 bases, J lost 1 base, and 4 bases stayed unmatched. The CDR3 totals 16 residues. Per germline, CDR1 SEHNR and CDR2 FQNEAQ (reference sequence). CDR3 sequence: CASSLPRDRGNTEAFF. DNA for the CDR3: TGTGCCAGCAGCTTACCACGGGACAGGGGGAACACTGAAGCTTTCTTT.

This clonotype was observed at least ten times. The genes are TRBV20-1 and TRBJ1-5, with D unclear. The V gene lost 6 bases and the J gene lost 2 bases, with 8 bases spanning the gap. CDR3 length: 12 residues. Germline-derived CDR1 and CDR2 are DFQATT and SNEGSKA (reference sequence). The DNA for the CDR3 is TGCAGTGCGACCCCCGGCAATCAGCCCCAGCATTTT. Its protein is CSATPGNQPQHF.

This clonotype was detected only a few times. V is TRBV27 and J is TRBJ1-2; D not resolved. The CDR3 runs to 14 residues. CDR1 and CDR2 (germline): MNHEY, SMNVEV (reference sequence). V gave up 6 bases and J gave up 1 base, with 12 bases separating them. The CDR3 protein is CASSDLPGNYGYTF. CDR3 DNA sequence: TGTGCCAGCAGCGATCTCCCCGGTAACTATGGCTACACCTTC.

This chain connects TRBV7-9 to TRBJ2-3; no reliable D call. The CDR3 has 14 amino acids. V was shortened by 0 bases and J by 9 bases, with 13 bases between the two germline ends. The germline gives CDR1 SEHNR, CDR2 FQNEAQ (reference sequence). CDR3 residues: CASSLAPGRLTQYF. The CDR3, as DNA: TGTGCCAGCAGCTTAGCCCCGGGCCGGCTCACGCAGTATTTT.

This clonotype was counted a few times. The chain is built from TRBV24-1 and TRBJ1-5, with D unclear. Looked up from germline, CDR1 is KGHDR and CDR2 is SFDVKD. The CDR3 contains 14 residues. The V gene lost 3 bases and the J gene lost 2 bases, with 7 bases spanning the gap. The chain's CDR3 is CATSDGQGNQPQHF. CDR3 sequence (DNA): TGTGCCACCAGTGATGGGCAGGGCAATCAGCCCCAGCATTTT.

This clonotype was picked up a small number of times. The CDR3, as DNA: TGTGCCAGCAGTCCTTTGGCGGGAGTGTGGGGTGGTACGCAGTATTTT. Protein: CASSPLAGVWGGTQYF. The chain uses TRBV12-3 or TRBV12-4 and TRBJ2-3; 7 nucleotides line up with TRBD2. V lost 5 bases, J lost 8 bases, and 16 bases stayed unmatched. This CDR3 region has 16 residues.

The chain uses TRBV10-3 and TRBJ1-3, with D perhaps matching TRBD1 (6 bases). The V end was cut by 3 bases, the J end by 4 bases, with 10 bases between. The CDR3 loop spans 14 amino acids. The germline gives CDR1 ENHRY, CDR2 SYGVKD. Written as DNA, the CDR3 is TGTGCCATCAGTGATCGGGGGCTAGGAAACACCATATATTTT. Its translation: CAISDRGLGNTIYF.

The chain employs TRBV7-9 and TRBJ2-2; 10 bases are shared with TRBD1. This CDR3 is 15 amino acids long. With V trimmed by 5 bases and J by 3 bases, 3 bases remained unmatched. From germline, CDR1 is SEHNR and CDR2 FQNEAQ (reference sequence). As DNA, the CDR3 is TGTGCCAGCAGCCGACAGGGGGCGGACACCGGGGAGCTGTTTTTT. Amino acids: CASSRQGADTGELFF. The entire variable domain, with the rest obtained from reference TRBV7-9 and TRBJ2-2, is as follows: DTGVSQNPRHKITKRGQNVTFRCDPISEHNRLYWYRQTLGQGPEFLTYFQNEAQLEKSRLLSDRFSAERPKGSFSTLEIQRTEQGDSAMYLCASSRQGADTGELFFGEGSRLTVL.

This clonotype was picked up a small number of times. This chain connects TRBV5-1 to TRBJ2-1, with TRBD2 identical over 11 bases. The V segment lost 0 bases and the J segment 0 bases; nucleotides outside the gene matches: 5. This CDR3 contains 18 residues. The germline gives CDR1 SGHRS, CDR2 YFSETQ. CDR3 loop: CASSLGLAGLSSYNEQFF. The CDR3, as DNA: TGCGCCAGCAGCTTGGGACTAGCGGGACTTAGCTCCTACAATGAGCAGTTCTTC.

This chain joins TRBV10-3 and TRBJ2-7, with D uncertain. In germline, CDR1 is ENHRY, CDR2 SYGVKD. The CDR3 loop spans 13 amino acids. The CDR3 DNA reads as TGTGCCATCAGTGGGACCCAGGATTACGAGCAGAACGTC. Its protein is CAISGTQDYEQNV.

The rearrangement joins TRBV4-2 to TRBJ1-2, with D unresolved. This CDR3 has 13 residues. Germline V lookup: CDR1 LGHNA, CDR2 YNFKEQ. V lost 2 bases to trimming and J lost 13 bases, with 17 bases between them. Written as DNA, the CDR3 is TGTGCCAGCAGCCAAAGCGGCAGCCTTGAAGTCACCTTC. Its protein product is CASSQSGSLEVTF.